The 27 T cell receptor beta chains in this list originate from one sample, sequenced in a study of metastatic and nonmetastatic thyroid tumors. MiXCR reprocessed the PCR reads for TCRdb. Of approximately 41,000 clones listed, over 25% are singletons. All patients were untreated before thyroid surgery. Sequencing was performed on blood. The origin of the receptors is a male donor with papillary thyroid cancer or a benign thyroid nodule (not recorded which). Some clones in this sample may be carry-over from other donors' samples.

This clone has at least ten counts. V gene TRBV19 combines with J gene TRBJ1-2; a possible D gene is TRBD1 (6 bases). The CDR3 runs 12 residues. V gave up 5 bases and J gave up 5 bases, with 9 bases separating them. The germline gives CDR1 LNHDA, CDR2 SQIVND (reference sequence). CDR3 in amino acids: CASSSTGYGYTF. In DNA, the CDR3 is TGTGCCAGTAGTTCAACAGGGTATGGCTACACCTTC.

This clone was seen repeatedly, ten times or more. The chain links TRBV19 to TRBJ2-5; 10 bases map to TRBD2. The CDR3 consists of 16 residues. Losses at the gene ends were 4 bases for V and 4 bases for J; bases not matched to a gene: 9. From germline, CDR1 is LNHDA and CDR2 SQIVND (reference sequence). This CDR3 reads CASSTQLAGFGETQYF. CDR3 in DNA: TGTGCCAGTAGTACCCAACTAGCGGGGTTTGGAGAGACCCAGTACTTC.

This clone showed up just once. V gene TRBV20-1 combines with J gene TRBJ1-1; TRBD1 agrees at 7 bases. The CDR3 loop spans 16 amino acids. J gave up 1 base and V 3 bases, and 11 bases lay outside the gene matches. In germline, CDR1 is DFQATT, CDR2 SNEGSKA (reference sequence). CDR3 sequence: CSARGSDREWNTEAFF. CDR3 sequence (DNA): TGCAGTGCTAGGGGCTCTGACAGGGAATGGAACACTGAAGCTTTCTTT.

In this sample, this clone turned up many times. The V and J genes are TRBV5-4 and TRBJ2-2, with a weak D call TRBD2 (6 bases). The germline V gene has CDR1 SGHNT and CDR2 YYREEE (reference sequence). The CDR3 loop spans 15 amino acids. V lost 4 bases and J lost 1, with 11 bases in between. CDR3 sequence reads: CASSARGWNTGELFF. The CDR3 bases are TGTGCCAGCAGCGCTCGGGGGTGGAACACCGGGGAGCTGTTTTTT.

The chain has TRBV2 and TRBJ2-2, with D possibly TRBD2 on 6 matching bases. The CDR3 has 13 residues. Germline-derived CDR1 and CDR2 are SNHLY and FYNNEI. Trimming shortened V by 6 bases and J by 5 bases, and 10 bases separated the two germline ends. This CDR3 is CASRATSTGELFF. CDR3 coding DNA: TGTGCCAGCAGGGCGACTAGTACCGGGGAGCTGTTTTTT. Filled out from reference TRBV2 and TRBJ2-2, the complete variable domain reads EPEVTQTPSHQVTQMGQEVILRCVPISNHLYFYWYRQILGQKVEFLVSFYNNEISEKSEIFDDQFSVERPDGSNFTLKIRSTKLEDSAMYFCASRATSTGELFFGEGSRLTVL.

V is TRBV6-1 and J is TRBJ2-7; TRBD1 is a possible D gene (6 bases). V lost 6 bases and J 10 bases, leaving 25 bases between the germline ends. CDR3 length: 15 residues. Germline CDR1 reads MNHNS; CDR2 reads SASEGT. In nucleotides, the CDR3 is TGTGCCAGCAGAGCAGGAGCCGGGACACAAGGCGGACAGTACTTC. This codes for CASRAGAGTQGGQYF.

The rearrangement uses TRBV27 and TRBJ2-1, with a weak D call TRBD2 (5 bases). Looked up from germline, CDR1 is MNHEY and CDR2 is SMNVEV (reference sequence). Deletions cut 6 bases from V and 0 bases from J, with 12 bases between. The CDR3 sequence is 15 residues long. The CDR3 sequence: CASRTNERSYNEQFF. The DNA of the CDR3 is TGTGCCAGCAGGACTAACGAGCGCTCCTACAATGAGCAGTTCTTC.

This clone was seen a few times. V gene TRBV6-5 combines with J gene TRBJ2-7, with unresolved D. V was clipped by 2 bases and J by 4 bases, with 15 bases between them. CDR1 is MNHEY, CDR2 SVGAGI, per germline. CDR3 length: 15 residues. CDR3 DNA: TGTGCCAGCAGTTACGGCCAGCCGCCGAAATACGAGCAGTACTTC. This gives the protein CASSYGQPPKYEQYF.

This clone was observed a few times. The chain links TRBV25-1 to TRBJ2-1; TRBD2 matches 7 bases. CDR1 MGHDK and CDR2 SYGVNS come from the germline V gene. The CDR3 runs to 18 residues. J gave up 6 bases and V 3 bases, and 17 bases lay outside the gene matches. CDR3 residues: CASSEWRGLLLPINEQFF. The DNA of the CDR3 is TGTGCCAGCAGTGAGTGGAGGGGACTACTACTACCGATCAATGAGCAGTTCTTC.

On this clone: At one end, the junction sequence differs from germline, possibly due to a read error. The CDR3 DNA sequence: TGTGCCAGCAGCTTAGATCTGGCAGGGATAACCGGGGATCTGTTTTTT. Translated: CASSLDLAGITGDLFF. The chain combines TRBV11-2 with TRBJ2-2, with D perhaps being TRBD1 or TRBD2 (5 bases each). CDR3 length equals 16 residues. Looked up from germline, CDR1 is SGHAT and CDR2 is FQNNGV.

Ten or more counts support this clone. The V gene is TRBV4-2, the J gene TRBJ2-1; weak D call: TRBD1 (5 bases). The CDR3 is 15 residues long. CDR1 LGHNA and CDR2 YNFKEQ come from the germline V gene. Trimming stripped 0 bases from V and 2 bases from J, with 8 bases between. DNA of the CDR3: TGTGCCAGCAGCCAAGATGGGGCAGCCTACAATGAGCAGTTCTTC. It yields the protein CASSQDGAAYNEQFF.

The chain has TRBV28 and TRBJ2-2, with 8 positions matching TRBD1. This CDR3 comprises 18 residues. J lost 4 bases, V lost 10 bases, and 20 bases had no gene match. From germline, CDR1 is MDHEN and CDR2 SYDVKM. In nucleotides, the CDR3 is TGTGCCACCGGAGATTACGGGACAGGTGGCAGGATCACCGGGGAGCTGTTTTTT. Translated, it gives CATGDYGTGGRITGELFF.

Notes on this clone: The junction differs from germline at one of its ends, possibly a read error. Other DNA variants within this sample encode the same CDR3. The chain's CDR3 is CASSEVQSPLHF. As DNA, the CDR3 is TGTGCCAGCAGTGAAGTACAGTCACCCCTACACTTT. V is TRBV25-1 and J is TRBJ1-6; the D is unclear. The CDR3 loop spans 12 amino acids. The germline V gene encodes CDR1 MGHDK and CDR2 SYGVNS.

This clone was counted ten times or more. J is TRBJ2-5 and V is TRBV3-1; 9 positions agree with TRBD2. The CDR3 consists of 16 residues. Germline values: CDR1 LGHDT, CDR2 YNNKEL (reference sequence). Germline trimming cut 3 bases from V and 5 bases from J; bases unmatched to any gene: 10. The CDR3 sequence is CASSQLTSGGPETQYF. The CDR3 bases are TGTGCCAGCAGCCAGTTAACCAGCGGGGGGCCGGAGACCCAGTACTTC.

This clone was seen ten or more times. This chain links TRBV24-1 with TRBJ2-3, with no clear D. V was pared by 4 bases and J by 2 bases, with 6 bases between. The CDR3 has 13 residues. CDR1 is KGHDR, CDR2 SFDVKD, per germline. The DNA for the CDR3 is TGTGCCACCAGTGACGTGATCACAGATACGCAGTATTTT. This sequence encodes CATSDVITDTQYF.

Within the sample, this clone is medium-sized. V is TRBV5-1 and J is TRBJ2-7, with D possibly being TRBD1 (5 bases). This CDR3 comprises 16 residues. Trimming cost V 0 bases and J 4 bases, with 17 bases left between them. The germline V gene has CDR1 SGHRS and CDR2 YFSETQ. DNA for the CDR3: TGCGCCAGCAGCTTGGACCTGACAGTTAGGGGTTACGAGCAGTACTTC. Its protein is CASSLDLTVRGYEQYF.

This clone was seen only a few times. The chain has TRBV6-2 or TRBV6-3 and TRBJ1-6; tentative D call: TRBD1 (5 bases). Trimming took 4 bases from V and 3 from J, leaving 13 bases between them. This CDR3 is 16 amino acids long. Germline V lookup: CDR1 MNHEY, CDR2 SVGEGT. CDR3 nucleotides: TGTGCCAGCAGTTCCTGGACGGGGGTCTATAATTCACCCCTCCACTTT. Encoded protein: CASSSWTGVYNSPLHF.

This clone is judged medium-sized. The V gene is TRBV4-2, the J gene TRBJ2-7; D may correspond to TRBD1 or TRBD2 (5 bases each). In germline, CDR1 is LGHNA, CDR2 YNFKEQ. Trimming took 0 bases from V and 1 from J, leaving 13 bases between them. The CDR3 has 16 amino acids. In nucleotides, the CDR3 is TGTGCCAGCAGCCAAGAGTTGGGGGAGCCTTCCTACGAGCAGTACTTC. Encoded protein: CASSQELGEPSYEQYF.

Turning to this clone: One end of the junction varies from germline; a read error may be responsible. The chain couples TRBV6-1 to TRBJ1-5; 9 bases are a match to TRBD1. This CDR3 has 15 amino acids. In germline, CDR1 is MNHNS, CDR2 SASEGT. The DNA for the CDR3 is TGTGCCAGCAGTGGAACAACAGGGGGCGAGCAGCCCCAGCCTTTT. The encoded protein is CASSGTTGGEQPQPF.

This clone was observed at least ten times. The identical CDR3 is also encoded by other nucleotide sequences in the sample. The chain joins TRBV18 to TRBJ1-4; D gene uncertain. V was cut by 3 bases and J by 5 bases, with 7 bases left in between. CDR3 length: 13 amino acids. Germline CDR1 is KGHSH and CDR2 is LQKENI. CDR3 coding DNA: TGTGCCAGCTCACCTGCGGGCAATGAAAAACTGTTTTTT. This gives the protein CASSPAGNEKLFF.

This clone was seen many times. The chain recombines TRBV25-1 with TRBJ1-2; D call uncertain. Looked up from germline, CDR1 is MGHDK and CDR2 is SYGVNS. The ends were cut back, 3 bases at V and 6 bases at J, with 14 bases in the middle. This CDR3 contains 14 residues. CDR3 bases: TGTGCCAGCAGTGATAGTGTCCGCGAAGATGGCTACACCTTC. This codes for CASSDSVREDGYTF.

In regard to this clone: A read error may produce the germline difference seen at one junction end. CDR3 nucleotides: TGTGCCAGCGCGACAGGTGTTGAGCAGTTATTC. This gives the protein CASATGVEQLF. This chain uses TRBV10-3 with TRBJ2-1; possible D gene TRBD1, 6 bases. Germline CDR1 is ENHRY and CDR2 is SYGVKD. The CDR3 contains 11 residues.

The rearrangement links TRBV7-9 to TRBJ1-6, with no clear D. The CDR3 totals 13 residues. Germline V gene lookup returns CDR1 SEHNR and CDR2 FQNEAQ (reference sequence). The germline V and J ends were trimmed by 1 base and 10 bases, with 8 bases remaining between them. CDR3 sequence reads: CASSLGVGSPLHF. CDR3 bases: TGTGCCAGCAGCTTAGGGGTCGGGTCACCCCTCCACTTT.

V and J are TRBV11-2 and TRBJ1-2; 9 positions agree with TRBD1. Germline V CDR1 and CDR2: SGHAT, FQNNGV. The CDR3 has 16 residues. V was clipped by 5 bases and J by 4 bases; unmatched bases: 11. The CDR3 region is CASSPQPGQGLYGYTF. The CDR3 DNA reads as TGTGCCAGCAGCCCCCAACCGGGACAGGGCCTCTATGGCTACACCTTC. The full variable domain, in which reference TRBV11-2 and TRBJ1-2 provide the parts outside the CDR3, is EAGVAQSPRYKIIEKRQSVAFWCNPISGHATLYWYQQILGQGPKLLIQFQNNGVVDDSQLPKDRFSAERLKGVDSTLKIQPAKLEDSAVYLCASSPQPGQGLYGYTFGSGTRLTVV.

The CDR3 nucleotides are TGTGCCAGCAGCACCGGCCTGGCACAGGGGTATGGCTACACCTTC. It encodes CASSTGLAQGYGYTF. The V and J genes are TRBV7-2 and TRBJ1-2; the match to TRBD1 covers 7 bases. Germline V gives CDR1 SGHTA, CDR2 FQGNSA. The junction had 11 bases not matched to a gene; V was cut back by 5 bases and J by 5 bases. The length of the CDR3 is 15 residues.

This clone was counted ten times or more. The chain employs TRBV24-1 and TRBJ2-3; 7 positions match TRBD2. V lost 11 bases, J lost 0 bases, and 4 bases stayed unmatched. The CDR3 extends over 13 amino acids. CDR1 and CDR2 (germline): KGHDR, SFDVKD. CDR3: CAIGAGSTDTQYF. The CDR3 nucleotides are TGTGCCATTGGAGCGGGGAGCACAGATACGCAGTATTTT.

The chain employs TRBV30 and TRBJ1-1; no clear D gene. Trimming removed 3 bases at V and 4 bases at J, with 9 bases between. The germline V gene has CDR1 GTSNPN and CDR2 SVGIG (reference sequence). The CDR3 loop spans 12 amino acids. CDR3 region: CAWRGFGTEAFF. Here the CDR3 DNA reads TGTGCCTGGAGGGGATTTGGCACTGAAGCTTTCTTT.